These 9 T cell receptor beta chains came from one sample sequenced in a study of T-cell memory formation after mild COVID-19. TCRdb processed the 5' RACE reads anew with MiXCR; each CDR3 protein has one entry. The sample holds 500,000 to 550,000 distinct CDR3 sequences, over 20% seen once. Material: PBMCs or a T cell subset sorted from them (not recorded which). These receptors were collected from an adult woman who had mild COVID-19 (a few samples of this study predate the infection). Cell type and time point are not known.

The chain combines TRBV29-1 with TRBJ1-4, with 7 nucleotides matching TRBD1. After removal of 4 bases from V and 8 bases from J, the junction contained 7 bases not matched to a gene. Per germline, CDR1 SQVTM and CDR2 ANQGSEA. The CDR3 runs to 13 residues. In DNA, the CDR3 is TGCAGCGTTGGGGACAGAAGGGACGAAAAACTGTTTTTT. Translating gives CSVGDRRDEKLFF.

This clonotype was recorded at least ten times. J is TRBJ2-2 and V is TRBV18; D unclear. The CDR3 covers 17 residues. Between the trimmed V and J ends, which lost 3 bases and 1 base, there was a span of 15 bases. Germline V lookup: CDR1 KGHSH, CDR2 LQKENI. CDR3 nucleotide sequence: TGTGCCAGCTCACCTACTGGGAATTATGTGAACACCGGGGAGCTGTTTTTT. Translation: CASSPTGNYVNTGELFF.

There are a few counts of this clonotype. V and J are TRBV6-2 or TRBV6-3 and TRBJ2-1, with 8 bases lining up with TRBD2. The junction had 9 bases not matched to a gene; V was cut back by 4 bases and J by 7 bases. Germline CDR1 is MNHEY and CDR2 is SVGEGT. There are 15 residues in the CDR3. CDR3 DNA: TGTGCCAGCAGTTTAGCGGGAACCCATTTAAATGAGCAGTTCTTC. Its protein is CASSLAGTHLNEQFF.

The CDR3 DNA reads as TGTGCCAGCAGCTTAGTTCCCTCGAGCTCAGAGACCCAGTACTTC. Translated: CASSLVPSSSETQYF. V gene TRBV7-9 combines with J gene TRBJ2-5; D gene unclear. V shed 1 base and J shed 4 bases, with 13 bases lying between them. The CDR3 covers 15 residues. The germline CDR1 and CDR2 sequences are SEHNR and FQNEAQ (reference sequence). The whole variable domain, filled in from reference TRBV7-9 and TRBJ2-5, reads DTGVSQNPRHKITKRGQNVTFRCDPISEHNRLYWYRQTLGQGPEFLTYFQNEAQLEKSRLLSDRFSAERPKGSFSTLEIQRTEQGDSAMYLCASSLVPSSSETQYFGPGTRLLVL.

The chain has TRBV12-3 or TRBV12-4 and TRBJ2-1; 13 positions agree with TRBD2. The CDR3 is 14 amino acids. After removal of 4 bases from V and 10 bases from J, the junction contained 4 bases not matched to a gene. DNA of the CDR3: TGTGCCAGCAGTTCCGGACTAGCGGGAGTCGAGCAGTTCTTC. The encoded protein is CASSSGLAGVEQFF.

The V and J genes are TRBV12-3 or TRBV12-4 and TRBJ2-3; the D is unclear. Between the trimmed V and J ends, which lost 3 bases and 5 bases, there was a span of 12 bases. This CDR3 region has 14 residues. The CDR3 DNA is TGTGCCAGCAGTTTGTCAGGAGTTCTAGATACGCAGTATTTT. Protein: CASSLSGVLDTQYF.

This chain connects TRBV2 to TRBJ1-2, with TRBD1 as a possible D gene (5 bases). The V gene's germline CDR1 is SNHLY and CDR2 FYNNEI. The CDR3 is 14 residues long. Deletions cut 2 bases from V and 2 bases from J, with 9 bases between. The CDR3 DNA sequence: TGTGCCAGCAGTGAAAGGCCAGGGAACTATGGCTACACCTTC. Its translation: CASSERPGNYGYTF. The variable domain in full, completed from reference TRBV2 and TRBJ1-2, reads EPEVTQTPSHQVTQMGQEVILRCVPISNHLYFYWYRQILGQKVEFLVSFYNNEISEKSEIFDDQFSVERPDGSNFTLKIRSTKLEDSAMYFCASSERPGNYGYTFGSGTRLTVV.

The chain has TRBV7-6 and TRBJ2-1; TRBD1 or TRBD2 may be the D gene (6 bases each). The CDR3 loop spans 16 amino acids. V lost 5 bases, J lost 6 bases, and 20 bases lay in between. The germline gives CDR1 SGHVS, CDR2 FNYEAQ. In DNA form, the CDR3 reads TGTGCCAGCAGCCCCCTCCCGGGCTCGGGGGCCAATGAGCAGTTCTTC. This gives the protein CASSPLPGSGANEQFF.

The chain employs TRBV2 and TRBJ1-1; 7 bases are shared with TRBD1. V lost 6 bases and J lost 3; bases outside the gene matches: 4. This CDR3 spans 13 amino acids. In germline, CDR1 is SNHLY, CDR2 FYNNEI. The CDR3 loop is CASSKGADTEAFF. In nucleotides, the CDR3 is TGTGCCAGCAGCAAGGGGGCGGACACTGAAGCTTTCTTT.